The 23 T cell receptor beta chains below all came from one sample that was sequenced in a study of human T cells and chemical hapten exposure. Regarding time point: patch test 1, 2 weeks after DPC sensitization. Sample treatment: therapeutic diphenylcyclopropenone sensitization with weekly scalp DPC. Using its own MiXCR run on the RACE reads, TCRdb lists one record per CDR3 protein. The sample shows tens of thousands of distinct CDR3 sequences, 7.5% to 9.5% of them seen only once. The sample here was whole blood, taken in connection with sensitization to the hapten diphenylcyclopropenone (DPC). These receptors originate from a woman in her twenties or thirties with alopecia areata. Some clones in this sample may be carry-over from other donors' samples.

This chain uses TRBV23-1 with TRBJ1-6; TRBD1 matches 9 bases. TRBV23-1 is an open reading frame whose function is uncertain. Losses at the gene ends were 6 bases for V and 10 bases for J; bases not matched to a gene: 19. The CDR3 sequence is 18 residues long. CDR3 loop: CASSRNPQGAAVWSPLHF. DNA of the CDR3: TGCGCCAGCAGCCGGAATCCACAGGGGGCTGCAGTGTGGTCACCCCTCCACTTT.

This clonotype was seen repeatedly, ten times or more. This rearrangement joins TRBV20-1 to TRBJ2-1; 9 positions match TRBD2. In germline, CDR1 is DFQATT, CDR2 SNEGSKA (reference sequence). The CDR3 is 15 amino acids. J was trimmed by 16 bases and V by 6 bases; bases with no gene match: 22. CDR3 in amino acids: CSAAAKRGTSRTLFF. The CDR3 DNA is TGCAGTGCCGCCGCCAAGAGAGGGACTAGCCGTACCCTATTCTTC.

This clonotype was counted many times. The V call is TRBV12-3 or TRBV12-4, the J call TRBJ2-3; 10 bases agree with TRBD2. V trimming: 7 bases; J trimming: 0 bases; junction bases outside the gene matches: 7. The CDR3 has 16 residues. The CDR3 is CASTKLAGTSTDTQYF. The DNA of the CDR3 is TGTGCCAGCACCAAACTAGCGGGGACTAGCACAGATACGCAGTATTTT.

This clonotype occurred many times. V and J are TRBV12-3 or TRBV12-4 and TRBJ2-1; 8 positions match TRBD1. Losses at the gene ends were 6 bases for V and 8 bases for J; bases not matched to a gene: 9. This CDR3 has 14 residues. The CDR3 protein is CASSYPGQVDEQFF. DNA for the CDR3: TGTGCCAGCAGCTATCCGGGACAGGTCGATGAGCAGTTCTTC.

This clonotype occurred many times. The chain carries TRBV7-9 and TRBJ2-3, with 8 nucleotides matching TRBD1. Unmatched junction bases numbered 5, after V lost 5 bases and J lost 4 bases. The CDR3 is 14 residues long. Germline V gene lookup returns CDR1 SEHNR and CDR2 FQNEAQ (reference sequence). As DNA, the CDR3 is TGTGCCAGCAGCCGCGGCAGGGGGCCAGATACGCAGTATTTT. This translates into CASSRGRGPDTQYF.

This clonotype turned up a few times. This rearrangement joins TRBV11-2 to TRBJ2-4; D ambiguous. The CDR3 is made up of 14 amino acids. Germline V CDR1 and CDR2: SGHAT, FQNNGV. The V and J ends lost 0 bases and 1 base respectively, with 4 bases between them. CDR3 loop: CASSLEGAKNIQYF. In DNA, the CDR3 is TGTGCCAGCAGCTTAGAGGGTGCCAAAAACATTCAGTACTTC.

The chain carries TRBV7-9 and TRBJ1-1; D remains ambiguous. This CDR3 is 13 amino acids long. Germline V gene lookup returns CDR1 SEHNR and CDR2 FQNEAQ (reference sequence). Trimming removed 6 bases at V and 0 bases at J, with 8 bases between. CDR3 residues: CASSFEMNTEAFF. DNA of the CDR3: TGTGCCAGCAGTTTTGAGATGAACACTGAAGCTTTCTTT.

At least ten counts were recorded for this clonotype. V usage is TRBV6-6 and J usage is TRBJ1-2; unclear D gene. CDR1 and CDR2 from the germline V gene are MNHNY and SVGAGI (reference sequence). The V gene lost 3 bases and the J gene lost 4 bases, with 9 bases spanning the gap. The CDR3 is 13 residues long. The CDR3 nucleotides read TGTGCCAGCAGTTATAGGCACAGCTATGGCTACACCTTC. Translating it yields CASSYRHSYGYTF.

Ten or more counts support this clonotype. The chain employs TRBV14 and TRBJ2-3; no clear D gene. Germline CDR1 is SGHDN and CDR2 is FVKESK. This CDR3 region has 17 residues. V was trimmed by 1 base and J by 0 bases, leaving 14 bases between them. Here the CDR3 reads CASSQALGHYSTDTQYF. CDR3 sequence (DNA): TGTGCCAGCAGCCAAGCCCTTGGGCACTATAGCACAGATACGCAGTATTTT.

This clonotype was seen a handful of times. CDR3 sequence: CASSSGTANTGELFF. The CDR3, as DNA: TGTGCCAGCAGCTCTGGGACAGCCAACACCGGGGAGCTGTTTTTT. V is TRBV6-6 and J is TRBJ2-2, with 7 bases lining up with TRBD1. This CDR3 has 15 amino acids. The germline V gene encodes CDR1 MNHNY and CDR2 SVGAGI (reference sequence). V was clipped by 6 bases and J by 2 bases; unmatched bases: 6.

This clonotype has only a few counts. The CDR3 loop reads CASSLRRMNTGELFF. CDR3 DNA sequence: TGTGCCAGCAGCTTAAGGCGGATGAACACCGGGGAGCTGTTTTTT. V and J are TRBV13 and TRBJ2-2; D is undetermined. The CDR3 sequence is 15 residues long. Germline V CDR1 and CDR2: PRHDT, FYEKMQ (reference sequence). V lost 2 bases and J lost 1, with 8 bases in between. Supplemented by reference TRBV13 and TRBJ2-2, the full variable domain reads AAGVIQSPRHLIKEKRETATLKCYPIPRHDTVYWYQQGPGQDPQFLISFYEKMQSDKGSIPDRFSAQQFSDYHSELNMSSLELGDSALYFCASSLRRMNTGELFFGEGSRLTVL.

This clonotype has at least ten counts. V is TRBV6-1 and J is TRBJ2-3; D not resolved. Trimming removed 5 bases from V and 6 bases from J, with 12 bases in between. In germline, CDR1 is MNHNS, CDR2 SASEGT. The CDR3 spans 13 residues. The DNA for the CDR3 is TGTGCCAGCAGTACCCCCCTGTTGGATACGCAGTATTTT. Encoded protein: CASSTPLLDTQYF.

The chain joins TRBV6-6 to TRBJ2-7, with 8 bases that match TRBD2. The CDR3 is 15 residues long. The germline CDR1 and CDR2 sequences are MNHNY and SVGAGI (reference sequence). The V and J ends lost 0 bases and 3 bases, in that order; junction bases with no gene match: 4. CDR3 coding DNA: TGTGCCAGCAGTTACTCGTACAGCGGGGGCTACGAGCAGTACTTC. This sequence encodes CASSYSYSGGYEQYF.

This clonotype was found a few times. The chain links TRBV9 to TRBJ2-2; D gene uncertain. The CDR3 loop spans 14 amino acids. Germline V CDR1 and CDR2: SGDLS, YYNGEE. V was pared by 0 bases and J by 7 bases, with 10 bases between. The CDR3 here is CASSVDPLGGELFF. DNA of the CDR3: TGTGCCAGCAGCGTAGACCCCCTGGGCGGGGAGCTGTTTTTT.

This clonotype was counted ten times or more. The chain joins TRBV2 to TRBJ2-1, with 8 bases fitting TRBD2. The CDR3 is made up of 16 amino acids. V was clipped by 4 bases and J by 2 bases; unmatched bases: 7. The germline V gene has CDR1 SNHLY and CDR2 FYNNEI. CDR3 sequence reads: CASSGPAGGAYNEQFF. The CDR3 nucleotides read TGTGCCAGCAGTGGCCCGGCGGGGGGAGCCTACAATGAGCAGTTCTTC.

This clonotype was recorded a few times. The V and J genes are TRBV10-2 and TRBJ2-7; 7 bases agree with TRBD1. J gave up 6 bases and V 5 bases, and 4 bases lay outside the gene matches. The CDR3 is 12 residues long. Per the germline V gene, CDR1 is WSHSY and CDR2 is SAAADI. The CDR3 region has the DNA TGCGCCAGCAGTCGACAGGGCCTCGAGCAGTACTTC. Translated: CASSRQGLEQYF.

This clonotype was recorded at least ten times. The chain combines TRBV10-3 with TRBJ2-1; D may match TRBD1 or TRBD2 (6 bases each). The CDR3 has 13 residues. The germline V and J ends were trimmed by 3 bases and 7 bases, with 10 bases remaining between them. Germline CDR1 and CDR2: ENHRY and SYGVKD. This CDR3 reads CAISDWRGNEQFF. As DNA, the CDR3 is TGTGCCATCAGTGATTGGAGGGGGAATGAGCAGTTCTTC.

At least ten counts were recorded for this clonotype. The chain is built from TRBV7-9 and TRBJ1-5, with a tentative D call TRBD1 (5 bases). This CDR3 contains 16 residues. Per the germline V gene, CDR1 is SEHNR and CDR2 is FQNEAQ (reference sequence). V lost 1 base to trimming and J lost 5 bases, with 15 bases between them. CDR3 nucleotides: TGTGCCAGCAGCTTAGGGGCAGGGCCTTTAGATCAGCCCCAGCATTTT. It codes for CASSLGAGPLDQPQHF.

This clonotype was detected many times. This chain connects TRBV6-1 to TRBJ2-7; no reliable D call. V was pared by 7 bases and J by 0 bases, with 16 bases between. CDR1 is MNHNS, CDR2 SASEGT, per germline. The CDR3 length is 15 residues. CDR3 loop: CASTLTQIFSYEQYF. The CDR3 DNA is TGTGCCAGCACCCTAACACAGATTTTCTCCTACGAGCAGTACTTC.

At least ten counts were recorded for this clonotype. The chain joins TRBV5-1 to TRBJ1-6; D is unclear. The CDR3 contains 15 residues. V lost 1 base and J lost 1, with 6 bases in between. Per the germline V gene, CDR1 is SGHRS and CDR2 is YFSETQ. CDR3 residues: CASSLSGSYNSPLHF. The CDR3 DNA reads TGCGCCAGCAGCTTGTCTGGGTCCTATAATTCACCCCTCCACTTT.

This clonotype was counted ten times or more. This chain connects TRBV20-1 to TRBJ2-1, with 10 bases that match TRBD1. V gave up 5 bases and J gave up 7 bases; unmatched junction bases: 11. This CDR3 spans 15 amino acids. Germline V gene lookup returns CDR1 DFQATT and CDR2 SNEGSKA (reference sequence). CDR3 amino acids: CSAYTAGQGFNEQFF. The CDR3 nucleotides are TGCAGTGCTTACACAGCGGGACAGGGGTTTAATGAGCAGTTCTTC.

This clonotype has only a few counts. The CDR3 does not end in the conserved phenylalanine or tryptophan, so this is likely a read error. The CDR3 loop is CATSRGSTAGTEAFS. CDR3 sequence (DNA): TGTGCCACCAGCAGAGGGTCAACGGCGGGGACTGAAGCTTTCTCT. The gene calls are TRBV15 and TRBJ1-1; D is undetermined. Germline CDR1 LNHNV, CDR2 YYDKDF (reference sequence). The CDR3 sequence is 15 residues long. V lost 1 base, J lost 5 bases, and 14 bases lay in between.

The rearrangement joins TRBV12-3 or TRBV12-4 to TRBJ2-5, with 9 bases matching TRBD2. V was pared by 4 bases and J by 0 bases, with 3 bases of the junction left unmatched. The CDR3 runs 15 residues. CDR3 in DNA: TGTGCCAGCAGTTGGGGCGGGGGGGACCAAGAGACCCAGTACTTC. Residues: CASSWGGGDQETQYF.